A single sample is the source of the 26 T cell receptor delta chains below, sequenced in a study of γδ T cells in repeated Plasmodium falciparum infection. TCRdb re-called the multiplex PCR reads using CATT. Among 55,000 to 70,000 delta-chain clones listed, approximately 1.5% were seen once. Gammadelta T cells were flow-sorted from PBMC into Vgamma9/Vdelta2+ and Vdelta2-negative populations for bulk analysis. Sample: gamma-delta T cells from blood. The receptors originated from a pool of human donors (malaria-infected and uninfected, not separated).

About this clone itself: This likely traces to a read error, being one base from a far larger clone. The sample carries other DNA sequences with the same CDR3. The chain links TRDV1 to TRDJ1; TRDD3 aligns across 10 bases. No J gene was available from TCRdb, and it was assigned here by a germline match of the DNA. Germline V gene lookup returns CDR1 TSWWSYY and CDR2 QGS. This CDR3 spans 21 amino acids. J was trimmed by 0 bases and V by 1 base; bases with no gene match: 17. The DNA for the CDR3 is TGTGCTCTTGGGGAACACCTTGCGGGCACTGGGGGATCCCTGTACACCGATAAACTCATCTTT. Its protein product is CALGEHLAGTGGSLYTDKLIF.

The sample holds many counts of this clone. TCRdb attributes to this sequence the protein of a much larger clone, which differs from the DNA translation at residue 17; a read error is likely, and the protein displayed is translated from the DNA. CDR3 in DNA: TGTGCTCTTGGGGAACTAACGGGTTCAGGATACGGAGCCGATAAACTCACCTTT. This codes for CALGELTGSGYGADKLTF. The chain couples TRDV1 to TRDJ1, with 7 nucleotides matching TRDD3. Germline values: CDR1 TSWWSYY, CDR2 QGS. The CDR3 loop spans 18 amino acids.

This clone has a handful of counts. The TCRdb protein, from a much larger clone, departs from this DNA's translation at residue 13, likely by read error; the protein shown derives from the DNA. The rearrangement links TRDV3 to TRDJ1, with no clear D. The CDR3 has 16 amino acids. The germline gives CDR1 TVYSNPD, CDR2 GDNSRS (reference sequence). This CDR3 reads CAFSSQHGLTTDRLIF. The CDR3 DNA reads as TGTGCCTTTAGCTCCCAACACGGTTTGACCACCGATAGACTCATCTTT.

On this clone: A far larger clone lies a single base away; this is likely a read error. Other DNA sequences from this sample encode an identical CDR3 as well. V is TRDV1 and J is TRDJ1; 11 nucleotides align to TRDD3. Assignment of the J gene here rests on matching the DNA to germline, because TCRdb gives none. Germline loops: CDR1 TSWWSYY, CDR2 QGS. This CDR3 is 23 amino acids long. DNA for the CDR3: TGTGCTCTCGGGGTCATCCATTTTGTTCCTTACTGGGGGATAAGGGGGTACGCCGATAAACTCATCTTT. Translating it yields CALGVIHFVPYWGIRGYADKLIF.

Only a few counts were recorded for this clone. This DNA's translation and the protein TCRdb lists, from a much larger clone, do not match at residue 7, likely due to a read error; the protein shown is translated from the DNA. The chain couples TRDV1 to TRDJ1; 10 bases line up with TRDD3. No J gene is reported in TCRdb; it was inferred here by comparing the DNA with germline. This CDR3 has 21 amino acids. With 3 bases clipped from V and 4 bases from J, the junction kept 23 bases outside the gene matches. Per germline, CDR1 TSWWSYY and CDR2 QGS. In DNA, the CDR3 is TGTGCTCTTGGGGATACTAAGGGGTACTGGGGGATCACGCGGGATGACGATAAACTCATCTTT. Amino acids: CALGDTKGYWGITRDDDKLIF.

This clone was observed many times. TCRdb records a much larger clone's protein for this DNA, with a difference at residue 6 that likely arises from a read error; the protein given is the translation of the DNA. V and J are TRDV1 and TRDJ1; TRDD3 agrees at 11 bases. The J segment lost 3 bases and the V segment lost 2 bases, leaving 20 bases of the junction unmatched. The CDR3 runs to 21 residues. Germline V gene sequence: CDR1 TSWWSYY, CDR2 QGS. The CDR3 spells CALGEGILQNIWGIRADKLIF. CDR3 sequence (DNA): TGTGCTCTTGGGGAAGGTATCCTACAAAACATTTGGGGGATACGCGCCGATAAACTCATCTTT.

Comments on this clone: The TCRdb protein comes from a much larger clone and disagrees with this DNA's translation at residue 4, likely due to a read error; the protein given here is derived from the DNA. In DNA form, the CDR3 reads TGTGCCTGTGTCACCATTAACCCCTCCGTACTGGGGGAAGGTCCGCTCACCGATAAACTCATCTTT. Its translation is CACVTINPSVLGEGPLTDKLIF. The chain uses TRDV2 and TRDJ1; 9 positions agree with TRDD3. Germline assignment: CDR1 GEAIGNYY and CDR2 EKD. This CDR3 has 22 amino acids.

This clone was seen more than once but under ten times. The protein that TCRdb holds for this DNA derives from a much larger clone and differs from the translated DNA at residue 7, which likely indicates a read error; the protein shown here is translated from the DNA. The rearrangement links TRDV2 to TRDJ1, with 9 bases identical to TRDD3. The J gene, missing from TCRdb, was assigned here through DNA to germline matching. CDR3 size: 22 residues. Germline loops: CDR1 GEAIGNYY, CDR2 EKD. V gave up 0 bases and J gave up 1 base; unmatched junction bases: 23. The CDR3 protein is CACDTIDPSVLGEGPLTDKLIF. Written as DNA, the CDR3 is TGTGCCTGTGACACCATTGACCCCTCCGTACTGGGGGAAGGTCCGCTCACCGATAAACTCATCTTT.

This clone occurred many times. TCRdb pairs this DNA with a much larger clone's protein that differs at residue 3, likely a read error; the protein shown was translated from the DNA. Written as DNA, the CDR3 is TGTGCCCTTCAGCGGGTTACTGCGCCAGATAAACTCATCTTT. This translates into CALQRVTAPDKLIF. This chain links TRDV3 with TRDJ1; no clear D gene. This CDR3 spans 14 amino acids. V lost 5 bases and J lost 5, with 21 bases in between. CDR1 and CDR2 from the germline V gene are TVYSNPD and GDNSRS (reference sequence).

Only a few counts were recorded for this clone. A far larger clone is only one base removed, so a read error is likely. The sample carries other DNA sequences with the same CDR3. This chain links TRDV1 with TRDJ1; 11 bases align to TRDD3. The J segment lost 2 bases and the V segment lost 1 base, leaving 18 bases of the junction unmatched. Germline lookup yields CDR1 TSWWSYY and CDR2 QGS. This CDR3 contains 21 residues. The CDR3 region is CALGEQAFNWLLGDTTDKLIF. The CDR3 region has the DNA TGTGCTCTTGGGGAACAGGCGTTCAATTGGCTGCTGGGGGATACAACCGATAAACTCATCTTT.

A few counts support this clone. The TCRdb protein comes from a much larger clone and disagrees with this DNA's translation at residue 13, likely due to a read error; the protein given here is derived from the DNA. CDR3 sequence reads: CALGEMNTGGYAARYTDKLIF. The DNA of the CDR3 is TGTGCTCTTGGGGAAATGAACACCGGGGGATACGCAGCAAGGTACACCGATAAACTCATCTTT. V is TRDV1 and J is TRDJ1, with TRDD3 matching 10 bases. Germline V lookup: CDR1 TSWWSYY, CDR2 QGS. The V segment lost 2 bases and the J segment 0 bases; nucleotides outside the gene matches: 18. This CDR3 region has 21 residues.

This clone was seen a handful of times. Given a far larger clone just one base away, this is likely a sequencing read error. In the same sample, other DNA sequences code for this CDR3. J is TRDJ1 and V is TRDV1, with 10 bases aligning to TRDD3. The CDR3 spans 17 residues. In germline, CDR1 is TSWWSYY, CDR2 QGS. CDR3 in DNA: TGTGCTCTTGGGGAATGGATGAAAGGTGGGGGATACCCTGGACTCATCTTC. This sequence encodes CALGEWMKGGGYPGLIF.

This clone was detected only a few times. This sequence is one base from a far larger clone and is likely a read error. This same CDR3 is encoded by further DNA sequences in the sample. The chain employs TRDV1 and TRDJ1; 10 bases align to TRDD3. Germline matching of the DNA provided the J gene here, since TCRdb leaves it blank. The CDR3 runs 20 residues. In germline, CDR1 is TSWWSYY, CDR2 QGS. Here the CDR3 DNA reads TGTGCCCTTGGGGAACCTTCTTACCTTACTGGGGGATGTTACACTGATAAACTCATCTTT. Protein sequence: CALGEPSYLTGGCYTDKLIF.

A few counts support this clone. In DNA form, the CDR3 reads TGTGCTCTTGGGGAACGAATGGGGGGACAGTACACCGATAAACTCATCTTT. Translated: CALGERMGGQYTDKLIF. V and J are TRDV1 and TRDJ1; D is possibly TRDD3 (6 bases). Assignment of the J gene here rests on matching the DNA to germline, because TCRdb gives none. V was shortened by 1 base and J by 0 bases, with 15 bases between the two germline ends. Germline V gives CDR1 TSWWSYY, CDR2 QGS. CDR3 length equals 17 residues.

This clone appeared many times. The rearrangement joins TRDV1 to TRDJ1, with TRDD3 identical over 11 bases. Germline loops: CDR1 TSWWSYY, CDR2 QGS. The CDR3 has 23 residues. Unmatched junction bases numbered 25, after V lost 2 bases and J lost 2 bases. The CDR3 DNA reads TGTGCTCTTGGGGAAAGGCTTCCTTGTATTCACTGGTACTGGGGGATAACTACCGATAAACTCATCTTT. As protein: CALGERLPCIHWYWGITTDKLIF.

There are many counts of this clone. Translating this DNA gives a protein that differs at residue 21 from the TCRdb one, which belongs to a much larger clone; a read error is likely, and the protein shown is this translation. The CDR3 DNA follows: TGTGCTCTTGGGGAACTGGGATCAAGTCGTACTGGGGGATACGTCGACACCGATAAACTCACCTTT. Translated: CALGELGSSRTGGYVDTDKLTF. TRDV1 is the V gene, and the J gene was not called; the table assigns TRDD3, which was not confirmed against the DNA. Germline values: CDR1 TSWWSYY, CDR2 QGS. There are 22 residues in the CDR3.

This clone was seen a handful of times. A far larger clone differs by one base, so this is likely a read error. This same CDR3 is encoded by further DNA sequences in the sample. This rearrangement joins TRDV2 to TRDJ1, with D perhaps TRDD3 (10 bases). The J gene is not listed in TCRdb, so it was assigned here from a DNA match to germline. This CDR3 is built from 19 residues. Germline loops: CDR1 GEAIGNYY, CDR2 EKD. The V end was cut by 3 bases, the J end by 6 bases, with 31 bases between. The CDR3 loop reads CACDGRPSYAGGYGNKLIF. As DNA, the CDR3 is TGTGCCTGTGACGGTCGGCCTTCCTACGCCGGGGGATACGGGAATAAACTCATCTTT.

The table lists this clone with many counts. The mismatch at residue 12 between this DNA's translation and the TCRdb protein of a much larger clone likely reflects a read error; the protein shown is translated from the DNA. The V and J genes are TRDV1 and TRDJ1, with 9 bases fitting TRDD3. Germline matching of the DNA provided the J gene here, since TCRdb leaves it blank. The CDR3 has 20 amino acids. CDR1 is TSWWSYY and CDR2 is QGS in the germline V gene. V dropped 4 bases and J dropped 1; count of bases not matched to a gene: 19. CDR3 amino acids: CALGAPQRLGDLPSTDKLIF. Written as DNA, the CDR3 is TGTGCTCTTGGGGCCCCTCAACGTCTGGGGGATCTCCCGAGCACCGATAAACTCATCTTT.

This clone was seen at least ten times. The chain joins TRDV3 to TRDJ1, with TRDD3 identical over 10 bases. J gave up 1 base and V 4 bases, and 21 bases lay outside the gene matches. Germline V gives CDR1 TVYSNPD, CDR2 GDNSRS (reference sequence). This CDR3 is 19 amino acids long. Written as DNA, the CDR3 is TGTGCCTACCGGCCTTCCCCATACTGGGGGATTCGGGGCACCGATAAACTCATCTTT. It is translated as CAYRPSPYWGIRGTDKLIF.

On this clone itself: TCRdb pairs this DNA with a much larger clone's protein that differs at residue 4, likely a read error; the protein shown was translated from the DNA. The chain is built from TRAV38-2/DV8 and TRDJ1; D is undetermined. Germline CDR1 reads TSESDYY; CDR2 reads QEAYKQQN. The CDR3 is made up of 19 amino acids. The V and J ends lost 6 bases and 2 bases respectively, with 29 bases between them. CDR3 sequence: CAYKTRFPLVPVITDKLIF. DNA for the CDR3: TGTGCTTATAAGACCCGATTTCCCTTAGTACCCGTAATTACCGATAAACTCATCTTT.

In regard to this clone: TCRdb lists the protein of a much larger clone for this DNA, which differs at residue 8, so this is likely a read error; the protein given here is translated from the DNA itself. V is TRDV3 and J is TRDJ1; no clear D gene. TCRdb records no J gene; here it was assigned by comparing the DNA to germline. Germline V gene sequence: CDR1 TVYSNPD, CDR2 GDNSRS (reference sequence). The V and J ends lost 2 bases and 5 bases respectively, with 18 bases between them. This CDR3 has 14 residues. The CDR3 nucleotides read TGTGCCTTTCAGCGGGTTACTACGCCAGATAAACTCATCTTT. Translation: CAFQRVTTPDKLIF.

This clone was recorded at least ten times. The protein TCRdb gives is from a much larger clone and does not agree with this DNA's translation at residue 8, likely a read error; the protein shown here comes from the DNA. The chain has TRDV2 and TRDJ1, with 9 bases matching TRDD3. The CDR3 is 17 residues long. Germline V gene sequence: CDR1 GEAIGNYY, CDR2 EKD. The ends lost 3 bases at V and 3 bases at J; junction bases unmatched: 13. This CDR3 is CACDPSRAGGYPDKLIF. The CDR3, as DNA: TGTGCCTGTGACCCATCACGCGCGGGGGGATACCCCGATAAACTCATCTTT.

This clone came up a few times. This DNA translates differently at residue 15 from the TCRdb protein, which is that of a much larger clone; a read error is likely, and the protein shown is the DNA's own translation. The chain joins TRDV1 to TRDJ1; 10 nucleotides agree with TRDD3. The CDR3 covers 20 residues. Trimming removed 5 bases from V and 3 bases from J; junction bases left unmatched: 21. The germline V gene has CDR1 TSWWSYY and CDR2 QGS. CDR3 nucleotide sequence: TGTGCTCTTGGGAACAAAAGAGGGCTACTGGGGGATTTAAACCCCGATAAACTCATCTTT. Its protein product is CALGNKRGLLGDLNPDKLIF.

This clone has a handful of counts. The translation of this DNA and the TCRdb protein of a much larger clone differ at residue 5, probably owing to a read error; the protein shown here is translated from the DNA. The chain has TRDV1 and TRDJ1; the match to TRDD3 covers 13 bases. The germline CDR1 and CDR2 sequences are TSWWSYY and QGS. V shed 5 bases and J 3 bases; nucleotides not matched to a gene: 12. The CDR3 has 18 residues. CDR3 loop: CALGKVPVLGDTPDKLIF. The CDR3 region has the DNA TGTGCTCTTGGGAAAGTACCCGTACTGGGGGATACGCCCGATAAACTCATCTTT.

Turning to this clone: A read error is the likely source, as a far larger clone sits one nucleotide away. Other DNA sequences in the same sample also yield this CDR3. The V and J genes are TRDV1 and TRDJ1, with D perhaps TRDD2 (6 bases). Between the trimmed V and J ends, which lost 4 bases and 2 bases, there was a span of 32 bases. In germline, CDR1 is TSWWSYY, CDR2 QGS. This CDR3 comprises 21 residues. The CDR3 DNA reads as TGTGCTCTTGGGGGCGGTCCTACGGGGCGGTGTCCACCTAACTATACCGATAAACTCATCTTT. It translates to CALGGGPTGRCPPNYTDKLIF.

Of note for this clone: A far larger clone is a single base away, which makes a read error likely. At the DNA level, this CDR3 is encoded by other sequences in the same sample as well. The CDR3: CALGERPSYIGGPTDKLIF. In DNA form, the CDR3 reads TGCGCTCTTGGGGAACGGCCTTCCTACATTGGGGGCCCCACCGATAAACTCATCTTT. This chain joins TRDV1 and TRDJ1; 9 bases align to TRDD2. TCRdb lists no J gene, so it was determined here by aligning the DNA to germline. The germline CDR1 and CDR2 sequences are TSWWSYY and QGS. CDR3 size: 19 residues.